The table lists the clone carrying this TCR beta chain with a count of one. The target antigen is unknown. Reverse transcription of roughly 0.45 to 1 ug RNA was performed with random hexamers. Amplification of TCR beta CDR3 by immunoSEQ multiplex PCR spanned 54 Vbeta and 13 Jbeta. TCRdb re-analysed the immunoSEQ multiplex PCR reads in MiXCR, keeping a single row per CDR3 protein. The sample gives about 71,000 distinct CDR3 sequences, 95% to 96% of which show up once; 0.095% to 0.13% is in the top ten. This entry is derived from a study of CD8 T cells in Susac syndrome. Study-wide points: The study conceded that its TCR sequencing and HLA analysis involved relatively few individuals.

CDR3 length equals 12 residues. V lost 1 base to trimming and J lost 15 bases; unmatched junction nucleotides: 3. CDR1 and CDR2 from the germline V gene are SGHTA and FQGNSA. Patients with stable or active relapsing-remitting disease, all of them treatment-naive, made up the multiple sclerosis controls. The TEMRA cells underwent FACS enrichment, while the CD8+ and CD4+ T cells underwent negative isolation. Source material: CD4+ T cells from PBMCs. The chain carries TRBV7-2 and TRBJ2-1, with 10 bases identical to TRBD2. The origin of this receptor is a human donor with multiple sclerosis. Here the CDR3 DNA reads TGTGCCAGCAGCTTAGAAGCGGGGGGGCCGTTCTTC. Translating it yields CASSLEAGGPFF.